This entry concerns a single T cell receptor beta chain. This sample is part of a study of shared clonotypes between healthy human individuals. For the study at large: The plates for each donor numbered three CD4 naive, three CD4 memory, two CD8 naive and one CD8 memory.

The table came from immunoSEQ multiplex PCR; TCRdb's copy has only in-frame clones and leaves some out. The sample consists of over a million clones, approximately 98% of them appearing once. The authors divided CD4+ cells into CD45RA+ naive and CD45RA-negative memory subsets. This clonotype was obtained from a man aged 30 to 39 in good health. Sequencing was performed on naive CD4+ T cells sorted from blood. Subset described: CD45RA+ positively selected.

CDR3 residues: CASSLGRANVLTF. As DNA, the CDR3 is TGTGCCAGCAGTTTAGGAAGGGCCAACGTCCTGACTTTC. This sequence joins TRBV27 and TRBJ2-6; no reliable D call. This CDR3 comprises 13 residues. Germline CDR1 MNHEY, CDR2 SMNVEV (reference sequence). Trimming took 2 bases from V and 5 from J, leaving 4 bases between them. Together with reference TRBV27 and TRBJ2-6, the CDR3 gives the full variable domain: EAQVTQNPRYLITVTGKKLTVTCSQNMNHEYMSWYRQDPGLGLRQIYYSMNVEVTDKGDVPEGYKVSRKEKRNFPLILESPSPNQTSLYFCASSLGRANVLTFGAGSRLTVL.